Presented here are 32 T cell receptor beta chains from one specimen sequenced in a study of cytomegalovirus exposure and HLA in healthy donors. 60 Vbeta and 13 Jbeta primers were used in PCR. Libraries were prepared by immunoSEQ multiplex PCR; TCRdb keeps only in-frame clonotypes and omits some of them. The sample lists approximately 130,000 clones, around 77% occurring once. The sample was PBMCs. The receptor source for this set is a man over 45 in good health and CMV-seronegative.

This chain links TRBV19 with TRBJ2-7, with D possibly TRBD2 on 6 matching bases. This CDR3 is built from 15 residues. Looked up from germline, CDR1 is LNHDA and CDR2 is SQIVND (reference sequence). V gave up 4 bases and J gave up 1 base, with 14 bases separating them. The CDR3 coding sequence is TGTGCCAGTAGTAGCCCCAGCGGGCCATCCTACGAGCAGTACTTC. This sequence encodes CASSSPSGPSYEQYF.

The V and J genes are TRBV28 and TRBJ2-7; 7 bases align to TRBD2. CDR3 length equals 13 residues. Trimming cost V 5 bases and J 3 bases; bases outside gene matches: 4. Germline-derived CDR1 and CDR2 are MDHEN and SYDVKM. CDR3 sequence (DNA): TGTGCCAGCAGTGCCCCGGGGGGCTACGAGCAGTACTTC. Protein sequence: CASSAPGGYEQYF.

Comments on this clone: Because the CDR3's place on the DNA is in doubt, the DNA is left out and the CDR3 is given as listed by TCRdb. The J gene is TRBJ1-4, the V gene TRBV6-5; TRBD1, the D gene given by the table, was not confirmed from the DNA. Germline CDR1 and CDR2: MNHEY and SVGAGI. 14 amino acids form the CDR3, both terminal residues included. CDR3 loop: CASSLKVGQGSFVF.

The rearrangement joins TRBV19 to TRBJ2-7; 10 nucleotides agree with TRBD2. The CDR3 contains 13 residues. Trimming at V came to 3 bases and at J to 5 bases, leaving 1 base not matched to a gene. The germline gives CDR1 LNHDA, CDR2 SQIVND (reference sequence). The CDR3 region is CASSITSGNEQYF. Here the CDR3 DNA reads TGTGCCAGTAGTATTACTAGCGGGAACGAGCAGTACTTC.

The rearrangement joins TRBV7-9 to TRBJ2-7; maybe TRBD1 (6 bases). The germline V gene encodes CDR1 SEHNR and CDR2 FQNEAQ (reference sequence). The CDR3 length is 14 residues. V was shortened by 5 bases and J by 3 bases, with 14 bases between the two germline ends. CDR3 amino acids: CASSVGTPIYEQYF. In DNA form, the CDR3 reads TGTGCCAGCAGCGTCGGGACACCGATCTACGAGCAGTACTTC.

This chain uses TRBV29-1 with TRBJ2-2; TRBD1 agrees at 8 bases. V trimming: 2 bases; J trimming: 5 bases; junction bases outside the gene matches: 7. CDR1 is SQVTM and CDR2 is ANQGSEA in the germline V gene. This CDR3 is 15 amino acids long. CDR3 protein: CSVESGQGQTGELFF. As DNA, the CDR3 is TGCAGCGTTGAATCAGGACAGGGACAAACCGGGGAGCTGTTTTTT.

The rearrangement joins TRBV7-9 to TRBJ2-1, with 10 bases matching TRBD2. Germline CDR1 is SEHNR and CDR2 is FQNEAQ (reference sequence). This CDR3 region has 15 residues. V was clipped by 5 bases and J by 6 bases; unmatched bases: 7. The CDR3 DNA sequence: TGTGCCAGCAGCCAAAGCGGGAGGGCCGGCAATGAGCAGTTCTTC. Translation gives CASSQSGRAGNEQFF.

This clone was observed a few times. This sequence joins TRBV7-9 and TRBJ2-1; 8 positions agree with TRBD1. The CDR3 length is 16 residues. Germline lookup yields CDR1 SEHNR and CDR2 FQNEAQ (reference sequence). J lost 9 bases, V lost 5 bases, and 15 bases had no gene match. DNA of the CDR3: TGTGCCAGCAGCCCGGGACAGGAGATGGGTAGGAGTGAGCAGTTCTTC. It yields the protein CASSPGQEMGRSEQFF.

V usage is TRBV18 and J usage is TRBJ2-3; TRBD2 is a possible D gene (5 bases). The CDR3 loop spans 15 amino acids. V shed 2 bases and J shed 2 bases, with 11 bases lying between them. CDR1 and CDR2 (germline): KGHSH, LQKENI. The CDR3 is CASSPRGQTTDTQYF. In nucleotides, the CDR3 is TGTGCCAGCTCACCAAGAGGGCAGACCACAGATACGCAGTATTTT.

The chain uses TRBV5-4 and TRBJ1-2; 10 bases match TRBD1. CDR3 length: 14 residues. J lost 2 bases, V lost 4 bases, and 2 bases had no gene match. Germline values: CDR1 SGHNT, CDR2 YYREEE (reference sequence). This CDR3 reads CASSPGQGNYGYTF. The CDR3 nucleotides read TGTGCCAGCAGCCCGGGACAGGGGAACTATGGCTACACCTTC.

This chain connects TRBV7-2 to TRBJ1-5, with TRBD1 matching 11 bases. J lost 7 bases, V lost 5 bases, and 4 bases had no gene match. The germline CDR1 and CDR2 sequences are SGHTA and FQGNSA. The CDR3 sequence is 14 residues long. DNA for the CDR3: TGTGCCAGCAGCCCCCGGACAGGGGGCCAGCCCCAGCATTTT. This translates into CASSPRTGGQPQHF.

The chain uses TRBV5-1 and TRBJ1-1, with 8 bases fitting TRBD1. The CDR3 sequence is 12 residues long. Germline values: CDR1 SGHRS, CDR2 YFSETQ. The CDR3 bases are TGCGCTATAAAGGGGACAGGACCTCAAGCTTTCTTT. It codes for CAIKGTGPQAFF.

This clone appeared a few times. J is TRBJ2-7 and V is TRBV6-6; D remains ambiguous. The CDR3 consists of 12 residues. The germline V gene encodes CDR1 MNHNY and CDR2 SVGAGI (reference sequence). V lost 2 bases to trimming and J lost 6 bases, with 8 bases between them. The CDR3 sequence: CASSYGAGEQYF. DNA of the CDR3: TGTGCCAGCAGTTACGGAGCCGGCGAGCAGTACTTC.

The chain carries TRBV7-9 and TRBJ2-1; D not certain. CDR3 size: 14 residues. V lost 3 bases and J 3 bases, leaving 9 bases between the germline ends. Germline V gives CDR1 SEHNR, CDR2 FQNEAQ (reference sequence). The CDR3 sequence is CASSFFLDYNEQFF. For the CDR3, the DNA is TGTGCCAGCAGCTTTTTTTTAGACTACAATGAGCAGTTCTTC.

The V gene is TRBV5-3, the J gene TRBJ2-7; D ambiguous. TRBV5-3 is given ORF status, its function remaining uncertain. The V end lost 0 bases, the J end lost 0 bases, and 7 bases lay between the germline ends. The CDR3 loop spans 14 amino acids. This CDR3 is CARSLDRYSYEQYF. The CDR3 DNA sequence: TGTGCCAGAAGCTTGGACCGGTACTCCTACGAGCAGTACTTC.

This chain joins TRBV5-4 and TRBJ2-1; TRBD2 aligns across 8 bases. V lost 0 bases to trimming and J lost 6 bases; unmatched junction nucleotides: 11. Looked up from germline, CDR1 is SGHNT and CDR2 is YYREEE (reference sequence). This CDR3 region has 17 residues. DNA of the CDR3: TGTGCCAGCAGCTTGGGGGGAGGGACTAGGGCTTTCAATGAGCAGTTCTTC. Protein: CASSLGGGTRAFNEQFF.

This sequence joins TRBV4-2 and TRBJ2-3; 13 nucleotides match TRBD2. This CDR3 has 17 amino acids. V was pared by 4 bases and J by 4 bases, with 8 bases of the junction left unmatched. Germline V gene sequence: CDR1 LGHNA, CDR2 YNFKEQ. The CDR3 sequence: CASSLGLAGVSADTQYF. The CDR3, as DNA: TGTGCCAGCAGCCTAGGACTAGCGGGAGTAAGCGCAGATACGCAGTATTTT.

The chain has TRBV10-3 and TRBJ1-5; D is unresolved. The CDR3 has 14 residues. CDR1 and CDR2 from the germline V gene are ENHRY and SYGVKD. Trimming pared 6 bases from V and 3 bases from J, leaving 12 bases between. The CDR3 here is CAISPGISNQPQHF. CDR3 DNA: TGTGCCATCAGCCCAGGTATTTCCAATCAGCCCCAGCATTTT.

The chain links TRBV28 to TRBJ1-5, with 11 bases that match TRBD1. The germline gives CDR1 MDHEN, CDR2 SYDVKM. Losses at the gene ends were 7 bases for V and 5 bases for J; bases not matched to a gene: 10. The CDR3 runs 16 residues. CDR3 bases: TGTGCCAGCACCCAATCAGGACAGGGGGCGTATCAGCCCCAGCATTTT. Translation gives CASTQSGQGAYQPQHF.

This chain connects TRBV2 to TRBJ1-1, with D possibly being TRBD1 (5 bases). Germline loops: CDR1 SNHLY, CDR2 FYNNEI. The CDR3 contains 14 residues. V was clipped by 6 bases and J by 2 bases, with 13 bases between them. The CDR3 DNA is TGTGCCAGCAGGGGGACCGGGGGTAACACTGAAGCTTTCTTT. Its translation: CASRGTGGNTEAFF.

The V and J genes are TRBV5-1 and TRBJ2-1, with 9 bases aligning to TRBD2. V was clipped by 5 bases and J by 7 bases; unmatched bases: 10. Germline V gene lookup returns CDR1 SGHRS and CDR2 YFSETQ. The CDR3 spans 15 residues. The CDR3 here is CASRGMSSGDNEQFF. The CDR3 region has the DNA TGCGCCAGCAGAGGGATGTCTAGCGGGGATAATGAGCAGTTCTTC.

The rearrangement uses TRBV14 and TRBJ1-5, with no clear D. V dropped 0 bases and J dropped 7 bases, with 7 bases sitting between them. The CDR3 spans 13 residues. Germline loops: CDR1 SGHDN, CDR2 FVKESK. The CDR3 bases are TGTGCCAGCAGCCAAGATCTTCGGCAGCCCCAGCATTTT. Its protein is CASSQDLRQPQHF.

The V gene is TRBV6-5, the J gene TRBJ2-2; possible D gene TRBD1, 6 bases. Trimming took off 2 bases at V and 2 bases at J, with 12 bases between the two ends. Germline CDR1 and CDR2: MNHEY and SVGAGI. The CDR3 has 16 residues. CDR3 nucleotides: TGTGCCAGCAGTTACGTAGGCAGGGGTAACACCGGGGAGCTGTTTTTT. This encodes CASSYVGRGNTGELFF.

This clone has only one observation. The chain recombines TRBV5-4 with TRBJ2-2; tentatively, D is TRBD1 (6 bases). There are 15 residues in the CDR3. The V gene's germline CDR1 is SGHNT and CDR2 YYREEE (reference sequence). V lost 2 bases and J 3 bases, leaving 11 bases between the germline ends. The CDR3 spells CASSLTGWDTGELFF. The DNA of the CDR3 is TGTGCCAGCAGCTTAACAGGGTGGGACACCGGGGAGCTGTTTTTT.

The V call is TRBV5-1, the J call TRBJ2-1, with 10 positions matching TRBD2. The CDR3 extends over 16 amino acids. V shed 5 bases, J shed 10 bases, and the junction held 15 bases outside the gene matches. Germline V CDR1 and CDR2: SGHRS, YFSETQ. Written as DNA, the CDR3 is TGCGCCAGCAGTTCTAAGCGGGAGGGCCTTGTGGGCGAGCAGTTCTTC. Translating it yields CASSSKREGLVGEQFF.

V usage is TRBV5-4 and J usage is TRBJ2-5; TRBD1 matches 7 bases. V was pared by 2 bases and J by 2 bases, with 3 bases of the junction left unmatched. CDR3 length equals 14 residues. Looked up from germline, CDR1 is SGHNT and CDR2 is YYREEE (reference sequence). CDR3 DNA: TGTGCCAGCAGCTTAAACAGGGGACAAGAGACCCAGTACTTC. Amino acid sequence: CASSLNRGQETQYF. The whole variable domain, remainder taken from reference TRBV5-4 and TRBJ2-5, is ETGVTQSPTHLIKTRGQQVTLRCSSQSGHNTVSWYQQALGQGPQFIFQYYREEENGRGNFPPRFSGLQFPNYSSELNVNALELDDSALYLCASSLNRGQETQYFGPGTRLLVL.

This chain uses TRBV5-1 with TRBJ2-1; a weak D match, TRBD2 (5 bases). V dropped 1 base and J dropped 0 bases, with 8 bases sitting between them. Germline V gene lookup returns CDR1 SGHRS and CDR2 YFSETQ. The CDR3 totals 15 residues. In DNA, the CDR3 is TGCGCCAGCAGCTTGTATAGCGCCTCCTACAATGAGCAGTTCTTC. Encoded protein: CASSLYSASYNEQFF.

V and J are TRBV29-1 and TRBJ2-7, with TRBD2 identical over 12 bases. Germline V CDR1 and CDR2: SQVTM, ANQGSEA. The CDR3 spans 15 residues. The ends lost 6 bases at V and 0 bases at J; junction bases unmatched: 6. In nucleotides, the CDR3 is TGCAGCGTCCACAAGACTAGCGGGAGCTCCTACGAGCAGTACTTC. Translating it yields CSVHKTSGSSYEQYF.

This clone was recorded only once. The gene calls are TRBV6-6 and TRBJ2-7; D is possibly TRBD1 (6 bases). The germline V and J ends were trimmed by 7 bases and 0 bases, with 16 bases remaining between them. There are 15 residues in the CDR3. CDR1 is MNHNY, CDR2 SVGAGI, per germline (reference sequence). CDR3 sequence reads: CASKSTGQSSYEQYF. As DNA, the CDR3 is TGTGCCAGCAAGTCAACAGGACAGAGCTCCTACGAGCAGTACTTC.

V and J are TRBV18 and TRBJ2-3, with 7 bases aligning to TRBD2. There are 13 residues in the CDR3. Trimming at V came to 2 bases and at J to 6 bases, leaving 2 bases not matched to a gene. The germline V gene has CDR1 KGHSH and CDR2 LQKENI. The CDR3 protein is CASSPSGMDTQYF. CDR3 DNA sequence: TGTGCCAGCTCACCAAGCGGGATGGATACGCAGTATTTT. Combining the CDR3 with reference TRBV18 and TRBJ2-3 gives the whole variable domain NAGVMQNPRHLVRRRGQEARLRCSPMKGHSHVYWYRQLPEEGLKFMVYLQKENIIDESGMPKERFSAEFPKEGPSILRIQQVVRGDSAAYFCASSPSGMDTQYFGPGTRLTVL.

This chain's CDR3 is CASSVPRGYEQYF. In nucleotides, the CDR3 is TGTGCCAGCAGCGTACCCAGGGGCTACGAGCAGTACTTC. The chain has TRBV7-9 and TRBJ2-7; D perhaps matches TRBD1 (6 bases). V was trimmed by 5 bases and J by 3 bases, leaving 11 bases between them. Germline V gene sequence: CDR1 SEHNR, CDR2 FQNEAQ (reference sequence). CDR3 size: 13 residues. Supplemented by reference TRBV7-9 and TRBJ2-7, the full variable domain reads DTGVSQNPRHKITKRGQNVTFRCDPISEHNRLYWYRQTLGQGPEFLTYFQNEAQLEKSRLLSDRFSAERPKGSFSTLEIQRTEQGDSAMYLCASSVPRGYEQYFGPGTRLTVT.

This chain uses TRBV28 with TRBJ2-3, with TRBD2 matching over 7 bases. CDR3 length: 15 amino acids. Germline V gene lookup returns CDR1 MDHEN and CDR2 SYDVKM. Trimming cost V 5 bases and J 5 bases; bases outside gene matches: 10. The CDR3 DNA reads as TGTGCCAGCAGTACGGCGGGAGAAGAAAGAGATACGCAGTATTTT. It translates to CASSTAGEERDTQYF.